This record concerns one T cell receptor (beta chain) sequence. No antigen is known for it. Study outcomes and limitations: Tumor memory CD4+ T cell TCR gene usage was found to cluster with blood and lymph node memory CD4+ cells and with lymph node naive CD4+ cells.

TCRdb re-analysed the 5' RACE reads in MiXCR, keeping a single row per CDR3 protein. This sample yields about 64,000 distinct CDR3 sequences, of which roughly 22% are seen a single time; just under 3% belongs to the top ten. The germline gives CDR1 DFQATT, CDR2 SNEGSKA (reference sequence). V gave up 3 bases and J gave up 9 bases; unmatched junction bases: 7. This CDR3 comprises 12 residues. Material: memory CD4+ T cells sorted from a lymph node. Subset defined: memory CD4+ T cells, CD4+CD45RO+CD25-. The TCR was taken from a female donor with breast cancer. The V gene is TRBV20-1, the J gene TRBJ1-1; TRBD1 aligns across 7 bases. The CDR3 DNA reads as TGCAGTGCTAGGGACAGGCGGCCCCAAGCTTTCTTT. Amino acids: CSARDRRPQAFF.